This paragraph reports one TCR beta chain. Its antigen is as yet unknown. V lost 11 bases and J lost 4, with 17 bases in between. Germline values: CDR1 MNHEY, CDR2 SMNVEV (reference sequence). The CDR3 has 13 amino acids. This sample was taken from a study of cytomegalovirus exposure and HLA in healthy donors. Study as a whole: A data release that came early held tens of millions of unique TCRs from HLA-typed donors.

Findings of the study overall: Prior analysis indicated that the majority of TCR beta V segments exhibited productivity approximately 90% or approximately 30% of the time.

PCR used 60 Vbeta primers and 13 Jbeta primers. TCRdb keeps only in-frame clones here, not all; method: immunoSEQ multiplex PCR. The sample contains about 140,000 clones, around 80% of which appear only once. The chain recombines TRBV27 with TRBJ1-1; D is undetermined. Sequences were obtained from PBMCs. This receptor was taken from a female donor in good health and CMV-seronegative. The CDR3 nucleotides are TGTGCCGCAGCCCCGGGGTTGGGCACTGAAGCTTTCTTT. It is translated as CAAAPGLGTEAFF.